The clone carrying this TCR beta chain showed up just a few times. Clones were sequenced by immunoSEQ multiplex PCR, and TCRdb holds only the in-frame ones, with some missing. The sample consists of approximately 51,000 clones, about 69% of them appearing once. The V and J ends lost 3 bases and 0 bases respectively, with 8 bases between them. Germline V gene lookup returns CDR1 KGHSH and CDR2 LQKENI. CDR3 size: 14 residues. These data come from a study of T cell clones after liver transplantation. The origin of this receptor is a human patient who received a liver transplant. Some T cells here may be from the graft donor. The chain combines TRBV18 with TRBJ1-2, with D possibly matching TRBD1 (5 bases). The sample here was CD4+ T cells from blood, taken around 4.5 years after liver transplant. The CDR3 protein is CASSPDRTNYGYTF. CDR3 sequence (DNA): TGTGCCAGCTCACCCGACAGAACTAACTATGGCTACACCTTC.